Listed below are T cell receptor beta chains from one sample, sequenced in a study of cytomegalovirus exposure and HLA in healthy donors. Profiled with immunoSEQ multiplex PCR; TCRdb holds only in-frame clones, not every one. This table holds 210,000 or so clones, roughly 88% found once. Source material: PBMCs. These TCRs come from a boy between 2 and 10 years old in good health and CMV-seronegative. CDR3s include the opening cysteine and the closing phenylalanine or tryptophan. A D gene is named only where the DNA matches it firmly. Rows may omit the clone size; those that give it use once, few, many or a size class.

D	size	J	V	CDR3	DNA
.	.	TRBJ2-7	TRBV7-9	CASSSGLSGPYEQYF	TGTGCCAGCAGCTCGGGACTTTCAGGGCCCTACGAGCAGTACTTC
.	.	TRBJ2-3	TRBV5-6	CASSLWAGAYTDTQYF	TGTGCCAGCAGCTTGTGGGCAGGGGCCTACACAGATACGCAGTATTTT
TRBD2	.	TRBJ2-7	TRBV6-6	CASSYSSSGSYEQYF	TGTGCCAGCAGTTACTCTTCTAGCGGATCCTACGAGCAGTACTTC
TRBD2	few	TRBJ2-7	TRBV5-6	CASSLAGGTYEQYF	TGTGCCAGCAGCTTAGCGGGAGGTACCTACGAGCAGTACTTC
.	few	TRBJ1-2	TRBV6-1	CASSEGLGPDYGYTF	TGTGCCAGCAGTGAAGGGCTTGGTCCCGACTATGGCTACACCTTC
.	.	TRBJ1-2	TRBV9	CASSSSGPVGYTF	TGTGCCAGCAGCTCGTCAGGTCCAGTGGGCTACACCTTC
.	few	TRBJ1-1	TRBV5-1	CASSFTYNTEAFF	TGCGCCAGCAGTTTCACCTACAACACTGAAGCTTTCTTT
.	.	TRBJ1-5	TRBV10-3	CAISESRQPQHF	TGTGCCATCAGTGAGAGTCGGCAGCCCCAGCATTTT
TRBD2	few	TRBJ2-1	TRBV7-2	CASRGEAGGRNEQFF	TGTGCCAGCAGGGGAGAGGCGGGAGGACGGAATGAGCAGTTCTTC
.	.	TRBJ1-1	TRBV28	CASSLSGSGAFF	TGTGCCAGCAGTTTGTCGGGTTCTGGAGCTTTCTTT
.	once	TRBJ2-3	TRBV7-6	CASSSSGSADTQYF	TGTGCCAGCAGCTCCTCCGGGAGTGCGGATACGCAGTATTTT
TRBD2	once	TRBJ2-5	TRBV7-2	CASSSTSGNRETQYF	TGTGCCAGCAGCTCCACTAGCGGGAATCGGGAGACCCAGTACTTC
.	.	TRBJ1-4	TRBV7-9	CASSFVEGRPNEKLFF	TGTGCCAGCAGCTTCGTTGAGGGCAGGCCTAATGAAAAACTGTTTTTT
.	.	TRBJ2-1	TRBV9	CASSVAHVSYNEQFF	TGTGCCAGCAGCGTGGCCCACGTAAGCTACAATGAGCAGTTCTTC
TRBD1	.	TRBJ2-7	TRBV2	CASNRDSLSYEQYF	TGTGCCAGCAATCGGGACAGCTTATCCTACGAGCAGTACTTC
TRBD2	.	TRBJ2-5	TRBV7-9	CASSHLLREGRETQYF	TGTGCCAGCAGCCACCTCTTGCGGGAGGGCCGGGAGACCCAGTACTTC
TRBD2	.	TRBJ2-7	TRBV9	CASSVDGSGGDEQYF	TGTGCCAGCAGCGTAGACGGTAGCGGGGGAGACGAGCAGTACTTC
TRBD2	few	TRBJ2-1	TRBV4-2	CASSQDGGRGNEQFF	TGTGCCAGCAGCCAAGATGGGGGGAGGGGCAATGAGCAGTTCTTC
.	.	TRBJ2-7	TRBV7-9	CASSAPTGSYEQYF	TGTGCCAGCAGCGCCCCTACCGGGTCCTACGAGCAGTACTTC
TRBD2	.	TRBJ2-3	TRBV30	CAWSGSGGDTQYF	TGTGCCTGGTCCGGTAGCGGGGGAGATACGCAGTATTTT
TRBD1	.	TRBJ2-1	TRBV7-6	CASSLSTGEGQVYNEQFF	TGTGCCAGCAGCTTATCCACGGGTGAGGGACAGGTATACAATGAGCAGTTCTTC
.	once	TRBJ1-2	TRBV7-3	CASSLTGQLYGYTF	TGTGCCAGCAGCTTAACAGGACAGCTCTATGGCTACACCTTC
.	.	TRBJ1-2	TRBV12-5	CASGLFRGAYGYTF	TGTGCTAGTGGTTTGTTTCGGGGGGCGTATGGCTACACCTTC
.	.	TRBJ2-1	TRBV2	CASSARGTSYEQFF	TGTGCCAGCAGTGCGAGAGGCACTAGTTATGAGCAGTTCTTC
TRBD2	.	TRBJ2-3	TRBV9	CASSVGAGGMSTDTQYF	TGTGCCAGCAGCGTAGGAGCGGGAGGTATGAGCACAGATACGCAGTATTTT
TRBD1	.	TRBJ1-1	TRBV27	CASDRGDTEAFF	TGTGCCAGTGACAGGGGGGACACTGAAGCTTTCTTT
.	.	TRBJ2-7	TRBV18	CASSPSGRDHEQYF	TGTGCCAGCTCACCCTCCGGCCGGGATCACGAGCAGTACTTC
.	.	TRBJ2-1	TRBV2	CASSGVGGSYNEQFF	TGTGCCAGCAGCGGCGTTGGGGGCAGCTACAATGAGCAGTTCTTC
.	.	TRBJ1-1	TRBV19	CARVPGHGHTEAFF	TGTGCCAGGGTTCCGGGACACGGACACACTGAAGCTTTCTTT
.	.	TRBJ1-1	TRBV5-1	CASSTSPPDRGTEAFF	TGCGCCAGCAGCACCAGTCCACCCGACCGGGGCACTGAAGCTTTCTTT
.	.	TRBJ1-2	TRBV6-1	CASSETTGNYGYTF	TGTGCCAGCAGTGAAACCACGGGAAACTATGGCTACACCTTC
TRBD2	.	TRBJ2-5	TRBV9	CASSQMGRLAGVWETQYF	TGTGCCAGCAGCCAAATGGGGAGACTAGCGGGAGTCTGGGAGACCCAGTACTTC
TRBD2	.	TRBJ2-5	TRBV7-2	CASSLEWTRLETQYF	TGTGCCAGCAGCTTAGAGTGGACTAGATTGGAGACCCAGTACTTC
TRBD1	.	TRBJ2-1	TRBV13	CASSFPGGFDSEQFF	TGTGCCAGCAGCTTCCCAGGGGGCTTCGATAGCGAGCAGTTCTTC
.	few	TRBJ1-5	TRBV6-1	CASSSQGLSNQPQHF	TGTGCCAGCAGTTCACAGGGTTTGAGCAATCAGCCCCAGCATTTT
.	few	TRBJ1-2	TRBV5-6	CASSLARDGYTF	TGTGCCAGCAGCTTGGCGAGGGATGGCTACACCTTC
.	.	TRBJ2-2	TRBV25-1	CASTGQGGELFF	TGTGCCAGCACGGGTCAGGGCGGGGAGCTGTTTTTT
.	few	TRBJ2-7	TRBV4-1	CASSHWSSDYEQYF	TGCGCCAGCAGCCATTGGTCTAGCGACTACGAGCAGTACTTC
.	.	TRBJ2-1	TRBV4-1	CASSQGLASLYNEQFF	TGCGCCAGCAGCCAAGGTCTTGCGAGTCTCTACAATGAGCAGTTCTTC
TRBD1	once	TRBJ2-7	TRBV27	CASSPSGQMSSYEQYF	TGTGCCAGCAGTCCCTCGGGACAGATGAGCTCCTACGAGCAGTACTTC